These 7 T cell receptor beta chains originate from one sample sequenced in a study of blood T cells in healthy people across ages. For the second PCR, which ran for about 7 to 12 cycles, a sample-barcoded 5' primer and a J-beta primer mix were used. TCRdb re-analysed the 5' RACE reads in MiXCR, keeping a single row per CDR3 protein. The sample contains roughly 800,000 distinct CDR3 sequences, roughly 60% of which appear only once. The sequenced sample was blood. These receptors came from a man aged 25 to 40 in good health.

The V gene is TRBV4-2, the J gene TRBJ2-5, with D uncertain. Germline V gene lookup returns CDR1 LGHNA and CDR2 YNFKEQ. The CDR3 runs to 14 residues. The V and J ends lost 0 bases and 3 bases respectively, with 8 bases between them. For the CDR3, the DNA is TGTGCCAGCAGCCAAGATGGGTCAAAAGAGACCCAGTACTTC. It encodes CASSQDGSKETQYF.

The V and J genes are TRBV7-2 and TRBJ2-6; D gene uncertain. The CDR3 has 15 residues. The germline V and J ends were trimmed by 5 bases and 4 bases, with 12 bases remaining between them. Germline V lookup: CDR1 SGHTA, CDR2 FQGNSA. CDR3 bases: TGTGCCAGCAGCCTCGTCAGCACCGGGGCCAACGTCCTGACTTTC. It yields the protein CASSLVSTGANVLTF.

This chain uses TRBV6-5 with TRBJ1-4, with 7 bases aligning to TRBD1. V was clipped by 6 bases and J by 5 bases; unmatched bases: 6. Germline values: CDR1 MNHEY, CDR2 SVGAGI. This CDR3 contains 14 residues. As DNA, the CDR3 is TGTGCCAGCAGCAGGGACAGATGGAATGAAAAACTGTTTTTT. Its translation is CASSRDRWNEKLFF.

The chain joins TRBV7-2 to TRBJ2-3; 9 bases align to TRBD2. There are 16 residues in the CDR3. V was pared by 2 bases and J by 1 base, with 4 bases of the junction left unmatched. CDR1 SGHTA and CDR2 FQGNSA come from the germline V gene. In DNA form, the CDR3 reads TGTGCCAGCAGCTTATTAGCGGGAGATGGCACAGATACGCAGTATTTT. This codes for CASSLLAGDGTDTQYF. The whole variable domain, remainder taken from reference TRBV7-2 and TRBJ2-3, is GAGVSQSPSNKVTEKGKDVELRCDPISGHTALYWYRQSLGQGLEFLIYFQGNSAPDKSGLPSDRFSAERTGGSVSTLTIQRTQQEDSAVYLCASSLLAGDGTDTQYFGPGTRLTVL.

The rearrangement links TRBV5-1 to TRBJ2-7, with D perhaps being TRBD1 or TRBD2 (5 bases each). The germline V gene encodes CDR1 SGHRS and CDR2 YFSETQ. CDR3 length: 14 amino acids. Deletions cut 2 bases from V and 3 bases from J, with 12 bases between. The CDR3 region is CASSFWGKYYEQYF. CDR3 nucleotides: TGCGCCAGCAGCTTCTGGGGGAAATACTACGAGCAGTACTTC. Together with reference TRBV5-1 and TRBJ2-7, the CDR3 gives the full variable domain: KAGVTQTPRYLIKTRGQQVTLSCSPISGHRSVSWYQQTPGQGLQFLFEYFSETQRNKGNFPGRFSGRQFSNSRSEMNVSTLELGDSALYLCASSFWGKYYEQYFGPGTRLTVT.

This chain uses TRBV6-5 with TRBJ2-5; TRBD1 matches 7 bases. Germline V gives CDR1 MNHEY, CDR2 SVGAGI. This CDR3 is 16 amino acids long. Losses at the gene ends were 0 bases for V and 4 bases for J; bases not matched to a gene: 8. Here the CDR3 DNA reads TGTGCCAGCAGTTACTCGAACAGGGGTGTGGGAGAGACCCAGTACTTC. Translation: CASSYSNRGVGETQYF.

This clonotype was found once. This rearrangement joins TRBV10-3 to TRBJ2-7; D uncertain. This CDR3 is built from 14 residues. V dropped 5 bases and J dropped 3 bases, with 14 bases sitting between them. Germline CDR1 is ENHRY and CDR2 is SYGVKD. CDR3 protein: CAISMEQLDYEQYF. CDR3 nucleotides: TGTGCCATCAGTATGGAACAGCTGGACTACGAGCAGTACTTC.